One sample yielded the 29 T cell receptor beta chains listed below, sequenced in a study of T cells in Graves' hyperthyroidism and ophthalmopathy. Amplification of TCR beta CDR3 regions used RNA as the template. RT-PCR in the first round (using the HTBI primer set) targeted the TCR CDR3. Via MiXCR, TCRdb re-called the multiplex PCR reads, giving one row per CDR3 protein. The table lists some 580,000 distinct CDR3 sequences, about a sixth of them singletons. Material: blood. The receptor source for this set is a woman aged 40 to 50 with Graves' ophthalmopathy.

This clonotype was recorded at least ten times. The chain carries TRBV20-1 and TRBJ1-5, with 11 bases matching TRBD1. The CDR3 runs 16 residues. Germline CDR1 is DFQATT and CDR2 is SNEGSKA (reference sequence). V was pared by 1 base and J by 7 bases, with 9 bases of the junction left unmatched. The CDR3 loop is CSARVAGTGGRQPQHF. CDR3 DNA: TGCAGTGCTAGAGTTGCGGGGACAGGGGGGCGGCAGCCCCAGCATTTT.

This clonotype was counted at least ten times. The rearrangement uses TRBV3-1 and TRBJ1-5; D may be TRBD1 (5 bases). This CDR3 has 16 amino acids. Trimming shortened V by 5 bases and J by 2 bases, and 16 bases separated the two germline ends. The germline CDR1 and CDR2 sequences are LGHDT and YNNKEL (reference sequence). CDR3 sequence reads: CASSLRAGGGNQPQHF. CDR3 nucleotide sequence: TGTGCCAGCAGCTTACGTGCGGGGGGGGGCAATCAGCCCCAGCATTTT. Full variable domain (missing parts from reference TRBV3-1 and TRBJ1-5): DTAVSQTPKYLVTQMGNDKSIKCEQNLGHDTMYWYKQDSKKFLKIMFSYNNKELIINETVPNRFSPKSPDKAHLNLHINSLELGDSAVYFCASSLRAGGGNQPQHFGDGTRLSIL.

This rearrangement joins TRBV5-5 to TRBJ2-7; possibly TRBD1 for D (5 bases). Germline V gene sequence: CDR1 SGHKS, CDR2 YYEKEE (reference sequence). Trimming left V 1 base short and J 1 base short, with 18 bases between. The CDR3 is 17 residues long. The CDR3 coding sequence is TGTGCCAGCAGCTTGCCGGGTAAAGGGGCGAAATCCTACGAGCAGTACTTC. Its translation is CASSLPGKGAKSYEQYF.

This clonotype was seen ten or more times. This chain links TRBV5-1 with TRBJ2-3, with D uncertain. Germline CDR1 reads SGHRS; CDR2 reads YFSETQ. The CDR3 extends over 16 amino acids. V was pared by 2 bases and J by 4 bases, with 17 bases between. The CDR3, as DNA: TGCGCCAGCAGCTTAGGCGGCAGCCGCGGTCCAGATACGCAGTATTTT. It translates to CASSLGGSRGPDTQYF. The whole variable domain, filled in from reference TRBV5-1 and TRBJ2-3, reads KAGVTQTPRYLIKTRGQQVTLSCSPISGHRSVSWYQQTPGQGLQFLFEYFSETQRNKGNFPGRFSGRQFSNSRSEMNVSTLELGDSALYLCASSLGGSRGPDTQYFGPGTRLTVL.

This clonotype was counted only a few times. The CDR3 nucleotides are TGTGCCAGCACCCAACGACTAGCGGGAGGTAATGAGCAGTTCTTC. Residues: CASTQRLAGGNEQFF. The chain recombines TRBV2 with TRBJ2-1; 13 nucleotides align to TRBD2. V lost 7 bases, J lost 7 bases, and 7 bases stayed unmatched. CDR1 is SNHLY, CDR2 FYNNEI, per germline. The CDR3 covers 15 residues.

The genes are TRBV12-3 or TRBV12-4 and TRBJ1-5, with 8 nucleotides matching TRBD1. This CDR3 comprises 14 residues. With V trimmed by 2 bases and J by 9 bases, 6 bases remained unmatched. This CDR3 reads CASSLQGAGRPQHF. CDR3 bases: TGTGCCAGCAGTTTACAGGGGGCTGGACGGCCCCAGCATTTT.

CDR3 residues: CASSERAPGTDSNSPLHF. The CDR3 nucleotides are TGTGCCAGCAGTGAAAGGGCCCCCGGGACAGATAGCAATTCACCCCTCCACTTT. The chain carries TRBV2 and TRBJ1-6, with 7 bases aligning to TRBD1. The ends lost 2 bases at V and 7 bases at J; junction bases unmatched: 14. Germline V gives CDR1 SNHLY, CDR2 FYNNEI. This CDR3 spans 18 amino acids.

The chain joins TRBV12-3 or TRBV12-4 to TRBJ1-3; 8 bases line up with TRBD1. The CDR3 sequence is 14 residues long. V lost 6 bases to trimming and J lost 4 bases; unmatched junction nucleotides: 5. For the CDR3, the DNA is TGTGCCAGCAGGTCAGGACAGGGAGGAAACACCATATATTTT. It is translated as CASRSGQGGNTIYF.

Ten or more counts support this clonotype. J is TRBJ2-1 and V is TRBV18, with D perhaps matching TRBD1 (5 bases). The CDR3 contains 16 residues. Germline-derived CDR1 and CDR2 are KGHSH and LQKENI. Trimming pared 3 bases from V and 9 bases from J, leaving 21 bases between. The DNA of the CDR3 is TGTGCCAGCTCACCCATGGGGCAGGAGTTCGCTAGTGAGCAGTTCTTC. This codes for CASSPMGQEFASEQFF.

This clonotype was seen a few times. The V gene is TRBV24-1, the J gene TRBJ2-1; the match to TRBD1 covers 9 bases. Losses at the gene ends were 0 bases for V and 8 bases for J; bases not matched to a gene: 4. Germline CDR1 and CDR2: KGHDR and SFDVKD. This CDR3 is 15 amino acids long. The CDR3 coding sequence is TGTGCCACCAGTGATTTGGGGTGGGACAGGGATGAGCAGTTCTTC. Residues: CATSDLGWDRDEQFF.

This clonotype was seen ten or more times. The chain carries TRBV2 and TRBJ2-1, with D maybe TRBD1 (6 bases). The germline V gene has CDR1 SNHLY and CDR2 FYNNEI. The CDR3 consists of 11 residues. Trimming removed 8 bases from V and 7 bases from J, with 9 bases in between. For the CDR3, the DNA is TGTGCCAGCGGGACACTGAATGAGCAGTTCTTC. Translating it yields CASGTLNEQFF.

This clonotype showed up many times. The chain combines TRBV11-2 with TRBJ1-3; no clear D. Looked up from germline, CDR1 is SGHAT and CDR2 is FQNNGV. The ends were cut back, 4 bases at V and 3 bases at J, with 13 bases in the middle. The CDR3 has 15 amino acids. The CDR3 DNA sequence: TGTGCCAGCAGCTATCCCAGCTTGGGTGGAAACACCATATATTTT. The encoded protein is CASSYPSLGGNTIYF.

This clonotype was observed many times. The chain combines TRBV20-1 with TRBJ2-3; the D gene is possibly TRBD2 (6 bases). Germline loops: CDR1 DFQATT, CDR2 SNEGSKA (reference sequence). Trimming left V 6 bases short and J 0 bases short, with 13 bases between. The CDR3 sequence is 14 residues long. In DNA, the CDR3 is TGCAGTGCCAGATCGCGGGACAGCACAGATACGCAGTATTTT. It encodes CSARSRDSTDTQYF.

This clonotype has more than one count but fewer than ten. The gene calls are TRBV9 and TRBJ1-2, with D unclear. CDR1 SGDLS and CDR2 YYNGEE come from the germline V gene. Trimming removed 0 bases at V and 5 bases at J, with 20 bases between. This CDR3 has 17 amino acids. The CDR3: CASSVAPGPTLTYGYTF. For the CDR3, the DNA is TGTGCCAGCAGCGTAGCTCCCGGGCCGACCCTTACTTATGGCTACACCTTC.

The rearrangement joins TRBV19 to TRBJ1-2, with unresolved D. Germline CDR1 and CDR2: LNHDA and SQIVND (reference sequence). Trimming shortened V by 0 bases and J by 4 bases, and 9 bases separated the two germline ends. This CDR3 contains 14 residues. The CDR3 DNA reads as TGTGCCAGTAGTATAGACGTCCAAGGCTATGGCTACACCTTC. Its protein product is CASSIDVQGYGYTF.

V gene TRBV11-1 combines with J gene TRBJ2-1; 7 positions agree with TRBD1. The CDR3 has 16 residues. V shed 1 base and J 4 bases; nucleotides not matched to a gene: 7. The germline CDR1 and CDR2 sequences are SGHAT and FQDESV (reference sequence). DNA of the CDR3: TGTGCCAGCAGCTTAGAGAACAGGGGAAGTTACAATGAGCAGTTCTTC. This sequence encodes CASSLENRGSYNEQFF.

A word on this clonotype: Possible read error: a much larger clone is one base away. The J gene is TRBJ2-5, the V gene TRBV20-1; 11 bases are a match to TRBD1. V shed 6 bases and J 9 bases; nucleotides not matched to a gene: 9. CDR1 and CDR2 (germline): DFQATT, SNEGSKA (reference sequence). The length of the CDR3 is 13 residues. The CDR3 nucleotides read TGCAGTGCGGGGGGACAGGGGGGGGAGGCCCAGTACTTC. Protein sequence: CSAGGQGGEAQYF.

V usage is TRBV4-1 and J usage is TRBJ2-2; D remains ambiguous. In germline, CDR1 is MGHRA, CDR2 YSYEKL. This CDR3 is 18 amino acids long. Deletions cut 2 bases from V and 4 bases from J, with 20 bases between. CDR3 nucleotide sequence: TGCGCCAGCAGCCAATTTACCTCCCAAGGGCCGAGCACCGGGGAGCTGTTTTTT. Translating it yields CASSQFTSQGPSTGELFF.

This clonotype was recorded many times. The rearrangement uses TRBV2 and TRBJ2-3; 8 bases line up with TRBD2. Germline V CDR1 and CDR2: SNHLY, FYNNEI. The CDR3 loop spans 16 amino acids. V gave up 6 bases and J gave up 3 bases; unmatched junction bases: 11. CDR3 nucleotide sequence: TGTGCCAGCAGGCCCCCAAGCGGGAGAGGGACAGATACGCAGTATTTT. Translating gives CASRPPSGRGTDTQYF.

The CDR3 loop is CASSLTWGAEAFF. The CDR3 nucleotides are TGTGCCAGCAGCTTAACTTGGGGGGCTGAAGCTTTCTTT. V usage is TRBV7-3 and J usage is TRBJ1-1; D may be TRBD1 (5 bases). The CDR3 has 13 residues. Trimming removed 0 bases at V and 6 bases at J, with 8 bases between. The V gene's germline CDR1 is SGHTA and CDR2 FQGTGA.

The gene calls are TRBV5-4 and TRBJ2-5; D gene uncertain. The V gene lost 4 bases and the J gene lost 5 bases, with 15 bases spanning the gap. The CDR3 has 14 amino acids. Germline values: CDR1 SGHNT, CDR2 YYREEE (reference sequence). The CDR3 region has the DNA TGTGCCAGCAGCCGTGGCCCCGCCGGGGAGACCCAGTACTTC. This sequence encodes CASSRGPAGETQYF.

This clonotype was seen repeatedly, ten times or more. The chain recombines TRBV28 with TRBJ1-2; 8 positions match TRBD1. The CDR3 has 14 residues. Trimming at V came to 2 bases and at J to 4 bases, leaving 3 bases not matched to a gene. Germline CDR1 is MDHEN and CDR2 is SYDVKM. CDR3 coding DNA: TGTGCCAGCAGTTTAACAGGGGGGGTCTATGGCTACACCTTC. This encodes CASSLTGGVYGYTF.

This clonotype was found a few times. The genes are TRBV6-1 and TRBJ2-7; 8 nucleotides line up with TRBD2. Germline V gives CDR1 MNHNS, CDR2 SASEGT. The CDR3 has 17 amino acids. J gave up 0 bases and V 5 bases, and 12 bases lay outside the gene matches. The CDR3 loop reads CASSPVGLAVSSYEQYF. Here the CDR3 DNA reads TGTGCCAGCAGTCCCGTCGGACTAGCTGTCAGCTCCTACGAGCAGTACTTC.

This clonotype was counted ten times or more. V and J are TRBV18 and TRBJ2-5, with no clear D. V lost 2 bases and J 5 bases, leaving 15 bases between the germline ends. The CDR3 has 15 residues. Germline loops: CDR1 KGHSH, CDR2 LQKENI. The DNA of the CDR3 is TGTGCCAGCTCACCAGAGGCTGCCCTACGGGAGACCCAGTACTTC. Translated, it gives CASSPEAALRETQYF.

This clonotype has a count of ten or more. The chain recombines TRBV10-3 with TRBJ2-7, with D uncertain. Germline CDR1 reads ENHRY; CDR2 reads SYGVKD. The CDR3 has 13 residues. Trimming left V 4 bases short and J 7 bases short, with 14 bases between. The CDR3 nucleotides are TGTGCCATCAGTGCCGGCAAAGACGGGGAGCAGTACTTC. This encodes CAISAGKDGEQYF.

Only a few counts were recorded for this clonotype. A junction end diverges from the germline sequence, so it may reflect a read error. V usage is TRBV13 and J usage is TRBJ2-7; perhaps D is TRBD1 or TRBD2 (5 bases each). The CDR3 is made up of 15 amino acids. Germline CDR1 is PRHDT and CDR2 is FYEKMQ (reference sequence). The CDR3 loop is CASSLGGHPTEEQYF. The CDR3 DNA reads as TGTGCCAGTAGCTTAGGAGGACACCCAACCGAGGAGCAGTACTTC.

This clonotype was counted at least ten times. The gene calls are TRBV28 and TRBJ2-7, with 7 bases matching TRBD2. Germline assignment: CDR1 MDHEN and CDR2 SYDVKM. There are 16 residues in the CDR3. V shed 3 bases, J shed 3 bases, and the junction held 11 bases outside the gene matches. The DNA for the CDR3 is TGTGCCAGCAGTTTCTCGTGGGAGGGCCGGGACTACGAGCAGTACTTC. It yields the protein CASSFSWEGRDYEQYF. The full variable domain, rest sourced from reference TRBV28 and TRBJ2-7, is DVKVTQSSRYLVKRTGEKVFLECVQDMDHENMFWYRQDPGLGLRLIYFSYDVKMKEKGDIPEGYSVSREKKERFSLILESASTNQTSMYLCASSFSWEGRDYEQYFGPGTRLTVT.

The chain joins TRBV7-9 to TRBJ2-7; the match to TRBD1 covers 7 bases. CDR3 length: 16 residues. Germline assignment: CDR1 SEHNR and CDR2 FQNEAQ (reference sequence). V shed 5 bases, J shed 3 bases, and the junction held 13 bases outside the gene matches. The CDR3 bases are TGTGCCAGCAGCCCGGGGACAGTCCCTAAGGACTACGAGCAGTACTTC. Amino acid sequence: CASSPGTVPKDYEQYF. Using reference TRBV7-9 and TRBJ2-7 for the parts outside the CDR3, the full variable domain is DTGVSQNPRHKITKRGQNVTFRCDPISEHNRLYWYRQTLGQGPEFLTYFQNEAQLEKSRLLSDRFSAERPKGSFSTLEIQRTEQGDSAMYLCASSPGTVPKDYEQYFGPGTRLTVT.

In this sample, this clonotype turned up a few times. V is TRBV7-9 and J is TRBJ2-3; TRBD2 matches 9 bases. The J segment lost 4 bases and the V segment lost 4 bases, leaving 6 bases of the junction unmatched. The germline V gene has CDR1 SEHNR and CDR2 FQNEAQ (reference sequence). The CDR3 contains 15 residues. The CDR3 is CASSSLAGIADTQYF. The CDR3 DNA is TGTGCCAGCAGCTCTCTAGCGGGAATAGCAGATACGCAGTATTTT.